The sequence of this T cell receptor (beta chain) was determined in a study of cytomegalovirus exposure and HLA in healthy donors. Concerning this clone itself: Antigen: not known. Its ends do not fully match the called genes, so a read error is possible.

Study conclusions and caveats: An analysis was carried out at a later point. It showed that HLA-associated TCR beta chains were more clonally expanded than equally common non-associated chains. A later analysis associated roughly 15,000 TCR beta sequences with HLA alleles at a 0.05 false discovery rate.

With 60 Vbeta and 13 Jbeta primers, the PCR was carried out. Libraries were prepared by immunoSEQ multiplex PCR; TCRdb keeps only in-frame clonotypes and omits some of them. Here the sample spans about 130,000 clones, roughly 80% being singletons. Germline loops: CDR1 KGHSH, CDR2 LQKENI. This CDR3 spans 15 amino acids. The receptor's source is a woman aged 40 to 55 in good health and CMV-seronegative. Sequencing was performed on PBMCs. This chain uses TRBV18 with TRBJ2-2; D is possibly TRBD2 (5 bases). This chain's CDR3 is CPSSREFANTGELFF. Written as DNA, the CDR3 is TGTCCCAGCTCAAGGGAGTTCGCGAACACCGGGGAGCTGTTTTTT.